This is a list of T cell receptor beta chains from one sample in a study of vaccination effects on CD4 cells after COVID-19. These receptors' targets are unknown. The assay was immunoSEQ multiplex PCR, and TCRdb's table has in-frame clones only and misses some. The data show roughly 30,000 clones, with 75% to 85% seen just once and 25% to 35% held by the top ten. The source was CD4+ T cells from PBMCs cultured with SARS-CoV-2 spike peptides, collected before COVID-19 vaccination. These receptors were obtained from a human donor who received a COVID-19 vaccine. Each CDR3 is given with its conserved first and last residue. Fields, in order: D gene, clone size, J gene, V gene, CDR3 DNA, CDR3 protein. A D gene is named only where the DNA matches it firmly. Clone size is given for some rows only: seen once, a few or many times, or a class if the clone is expanded.

>TRBD1|-|TRBJ2-7|TRBV7-9
TGTGCCAGCAGCTCGGGACAGCTGAAGCAGTACTTC
CASSSGQLKQYF
>-|-|TRBJ1-1|TRBV4-2
TGTGCCAGCAGCCAAGTAGTGGCCTTGGACACTGAAGCTTTCTTT
CASSQVVALDTEAFF
>-|few|TRBJ1-1|TRBV7-9
TGTGCCAGCAGCTTAGCGGAGATGAGGAACACTGAAGCTTTCTTT
CASSLAEMRNTEAFF
>-|-|TRBJ1-6|TRBV6-6
TGTGCCAGCAGAGCACTCCGGGACAAATATAATTCACCCCTCCACTTT
CASRALRDKYNSPLHF
>-|once|TRBJ2-3|TRBV4-2
TGTGCCAGCAGCCAAGACCCTCCTGCGACTGTTACGCAGTATTTT
CASSQDPPATVTQYF
>-|-|TRBJ1-2|TRBV11-2
TGTGCCAGCAGCCCCGGTCCTTTTAACTATGGCTACACCTTC
CASSPGPFNYGYTF
>-|-|TRBJ1-2|TRBV28
TGTGCCAGCAGTCCCGACAGATCTAACTATGGCTACACCTTC
CASSPDRSNYGYTF
>TRBD1|-|TRBJ2-7|TRBV28
TGTGCCAGCGCTTCGGGACAGGGTCCCTACGAGCAGTACTTC
CASASGQGPYEQYF
>-|few|TRBJ1-6|TRBV5-4
TGTGCCAGCAGCTTCCCGGGGGGGGCTGGTAATTCACCCCTCCACTTT
CASSFPGGAGNSPLHF
>-|-|TRBJ2-1|TRBV3-1/TRBV3-2
TGTGCCAGCAGCAAAGGGCAAGGGAGACCCACTTACAATGAGCAGTTCTTC
CASSKGQGRPTYNEQFF
>-|once|TRBJ1-6|TRBV7-2
TGTGCCACCCGGCGAAGGGGAAATTCACCCCTCCACTTT
CATRRRGNSPLHF
>-|few|TRBJ2-1|TRBV6-5
TGTGCCAGCAGTCGAGGGGGTGGGTTCTTC
CASSRGGGFF
>TRBD2|-|TRBJ2-2|TRBV9
TGTGCCAGCAGATCGACTAGCGGGGGGGCCCACACCGGGGAGCTGTTTTTT
CASRSTSGGAHTGELFF
>-|-|TRBJ2-3|TRBV5-1
TGCGCCAGCAGCTTGAGGGCAGCGAAAACAGATACGCAGTATTTT
CASSLRAAKTDTQYF
>TRBD2|-|TRBJ2-1|TRBV5-1
TGCGCCAGCAGTCCCTCTAGCGGTACCTACAATGAGCAGTTCTTC
CASSPSSGTYNEQFF
>-|-|TRBJ1-1|TRBV14
TGTGCCAGCAGCCGGGTTACAGGGAGTACTGAAGCTTTCTTT
CASSRVTGSTEAFF
>TRBD1|-|TRBJ1-5|TRBV27
TGTGCCAGCAGTTCCGGGACAGGGGGCAATCAGCCCCAGCATTTT
CASSSGTGGNQPQHF
>-|few|TRBJ2-1|TRBV9
TGTGCCAGCACCTACCGAGACGCTCCCTACAATGAGCAGTTCTTC
CASTYRDAPYNEQFF
>TRBD1|-|TRBJ1-2|TRBV5-1
TGCGCCAGCACCCGGGGGACAGGGGACTATGGCTACACCTTC
CASTRGTGDYGYTF